These T cell receptor beta chains were read from a single sample in a study of blood T cell repertoires in COVID-19. Sequenced by immunoSEQ multiplex PCR; TCRdb stores in-frame clones only, minus some. The data show some 30,000 clones, with approximately 88% seen just once and roughly 13% held by the top ten. The sequenced material came from peripheral blood. The receptors derive from a man between 70 and 80 years old with active COVID-19. Both conserved end residues are part of each CDR3. D genes are given only for firm matches. Rows may omit the clone size; those that give it use once, few, many or a size class.

clone_size	cdr3_length	j_call	d_call	v_call	cdr3_nt	cdr3_aa
-	17	TRBJ2-3	-	TRBV3-1/TRBV3-2	TGTGCCAGCAGCCAAGATCCGACTCTACTCAACACAGATACGCAGTATTTT	CASSQDPTLLNTDTQYF
-	16	TRBJ1-1	-	TRBV25-1	TGTGCCAGCAGTTCCAGAGCGATCCGGGGTTTCACTGAAGCTTTCTTT	CASSSRAIRGFTEAFF
-	15	TRBJ2-1	TRBD2	TRBV6-2/TRBV6-3	TGTGCCAGCAGTCGCTCCGGGACTAGCGGGAGATGGCAGTTCTTC	CASSRSGTSGRWQFF
-	15	TRBJ2-1	TRBD2	TRBV19	TGTGCCAGTAGTAGGGGACTAGCGGGGTTCGGAGAGCAGTTCTTC	CASSRGLAGFGEQFF
-	15	TRBJ2-5	TRBD2	TRBV5-6	TGTGCCAGCAGCTTGTTAGCGGGAGGAGGAGAGACCCAGTACTTC	CASSLLAGGGETQYF
-	15	TRBJ2-5	TRBD2	TRBV27	TGTGCCAGCAGTTTGAGTCTAGCGGGAGGCGAGACCCAGTACTTC	CASSLSLAGGETQYF
-	13	TRBJ2-7	-	TRBV9	TGTGGGGCATATGCGCGTTTCTCCTACGAGCAGTACTTC	CGAYARFSYEQYF
once	13	TRBJ1-1	-	TRBV19	TGTGCCAGTAGTATCATGCGGGGCACTGAAGCTTTCTTT	CASSIMRGTEAFF
-	15	TRBJ2-3	-	TRBV7-9	TGTGCCAGCAGCTTATTGCCAGGGGAGACAGATACGCAGTATTTT	CASSLLPGETDTQYF
-	15	TRBJ2-1	TRBD1	TRBV7-2	TGTGCCAGCAGCTTACAGGGGGCGTCCTACAATGAGCAGTTCTTC	CASSLQGASYNEQFF
-	13	TRBJ1-5	-	TRBV6-5	TGTGCCAGCGGTACATTCCAAAATCAGCCCCAGCATTTT	CASGTFQNQPQHF
-	15	TRBJ2-7	TRBD1	TRBV6-5	TGTGCCAGCAGCCCAACGGGGACAGGGACCTACGAGCAGTACTTC	CASSPTGTGTYEQYF
-	16	TRBJ2-1	TRBD2	TRBV5-4	TGTGCCAGCAGCTTGTCCGGCGGGAGCTCCTACAATGAGCAGTTCTTC	CASSLSGGSSYNEQFF
few	16	TRBJ2-5	TRBD2	TRBV6-2/TRBV6-3	TGTGCCAGCAGTCAGACTAGCGGGAGGGGGGAAGAGACCCAGTACTTC	CASSQTSGRGEETQYF
-	15	TRBJ2-7	-	TRBV6-5	TGTGCCAGCATCCCCTTGAACATAGGCAGGCACGAGCAGTACTTC	CASIPLNIGRHEQYF
-	19	TRBJ2-5	TRBD2	TRBV4-2	TGTGCCAGCAGCCAAACCAATCCTAGCGGGAGGGCCTTCCAAGAGACCCAGTACTTC	CASSQTNPSGRAFQETQYF
-	13	TRBJ1-2	-	TRBV25-1	TGTGCCAGCAGTGAGGGCGGGAGCTATGGCTACACCTTC	CASSEGGSYGYTF
-	13	TRBJ2-4	-	TRBV5-4	TGTGCCAGCAGCCAGGAACCAAAGGACATTCAGTACTTC	CASSQEPKDIQYF
-	13	TRBJ2-7	TRBD1	TRBV29-1	TGCAGCGCCTGGGACAGGGCGAGGAACGAGCAGTACTTC	CSAWDRARNEQYF
-	14	TRBJ2-5	-	TRBV25-1	TGTGCCAGCAGTGAATCGGAGAGTCGTGAGACCCAGTACTTC	CASSESESRETQYF
-	16	TRBJ2-7	TRBD2	TRBV20-1	TGCAGTGCTAGTGCGAGCGGGAGATGGGGATCCTACGAGCAGTACTTC	CSASASGRWGSYEQYF
once	18	TRBJ2-2	TRBD2	TRBV4-3	TGCGCCAGCAGCCAAGCGACTAGCCCCCTTCAGAGGACCGGGGAGCTGTTTTTT	CASSQATSPLQRTGELFF
-	11	TRBJ2-5	-	TRBV20-1	TGCAGTGGGAGGGTAGGAGAGACCCAGTACTTC	CSGRVGETQYF
once	13	TRBJ1-5	-	TRBV7-2	TGTGCCAGCAGCCGACAAGTCAATCAGCCCCAGCATTTT	CASSRQVNQPQHF
-	14	TRBJ1-2	-	TRBV4-3	TGCGCCAGCAGCCAAGCAAGAGCTAACTATGGCTACACCTTC	CASSQARANYGYTF
once	16	TRBJ2-7	TRBD1	TRBV3-1/TRBV3-2	TGTGCCAGCAGCCAAGTACCGGGACAGGGGGTCTACGAGCAGTACTTC	CASSQVPGQGVYEQYF
-	14	TRBJ2-3	-	TRBV5-4	TGTGCCAGCAGCCTACCGGGGGACACAGATACGCAGTATTTT	CASSLPGDTDTQYF
-	16	TRBJ1-3	-	TRBV19	TGTGCCAGTAGGGGCCCGGGACAAATCTCTGGAAACACCATATATTTT	CASRGPGQISGNTIYF
-	14	TRBJ2-3	TRBD2	TRBV10-3	TGTGCCATCAGCTCTAGCGGGAGCACAGATACGCAGTATTTT	CAISSSGSTDTQYF
few	16	TRBJ2-1	-	TRBV9	TGTGCCAGCAGCGTAGAGGATGGGCGCGGGCGCCATGAGCGCTTCTTC	CASSVEDGRGRHERFF
once	15	TRBJ2-7	TRBD1	TRBV15	TGTGCCACCAGCAGGGTGCAGGGGGAGACCTACGAGCAGTACTTC	CATSRVQGETYEQYF
-	14	TRBJ1-5	-	TRBV18	TGTGCCAGCTCACTCATAGCCGAAGATCAGCCCCAGCATTTT	CASSLIAEDQPQHF
-	13	TRBJ1-2	-	TRBV30	TGTGCCTGGAGTTTTGGGACTTTCTATGGCTACACCTTC	CAWSFGTFYGYTF
-	14	TRBJ2-3	-	TRBV2	TGTGCCAGCACCCTCGCGGGCCGCACAGATACGCAGTATTTT	CASTLAGRTDTQYF
-	21	TRBJ2-3	TRBD2	TRBV18	TGTGCCAGCTCACCACCGGACGGGACTAGCGGGAGAGTTTTTGGCACAGATACGCAGTATTTT	CASSPPDGTSGRVFGTDTQYF
-	12	TRBJ1-2	-	TRBV7-8	TGTGCCAGCAGCTTAAGCCCCTATGGCTACACCTTC	CASSLSPYGYTF
-	14	TRBJ2-6	-	TRBV28	TGTGCCAGCAGACCAGGCTCTGGGGCCAACGTCCTGACTTTC	CASRPGSGANVLTF
-	21	TRBJ1-3	-	TRBV18	TGTGCCAGCTCACCACCAATGTCTAGGCTTCGAGGACAGCGCTCTGGAAACACCATATATTTT	CASSPPMSRLRGQRSGNTIYF
-	15	TRBJ2-4	TRBD2	TRBV7-2	TGTGCCAGCAGCTCCACTAGCGAAGCCAAAAACATTCAGTACTTC	CASSSTSEAKNIQYF
-	13	TRBJ2-1	TRBD2	TRBV7-2	TGTGCCACCCGTAGTTCGAGCGGGAGTAAACAGTTCTTC	CATRSSSGSKQFF
-	15	TRBJ2-5	TRBD2	TRBV7-2	TGTGCCAGCAGCTTAGTTGGGACTAGGAAAGAGACCCAGTACTTC	CASSLVGTRKETQYF
-	15	TRBJ1-1	TRBD1	TRBV5-1	TGCGCCAGCAGCTTTTACGGGACAGCGAACACTGAAGCTTTCTTT	CASSFYGTANTEAFF
-	13	TRBJ1-1	-	TRBV11-2	TGTGCCAGCAGCTACCAGGGCGGCACTGAAGCTTTCTTT	CASSYQGGTEAFF
-	12	TRBJ1-5	-	TRBV30	TGTGCCTGGCGCCTGGGGCTAGGGCCCCAGCATTTT	CAWRLGLGPQHF
-	15	TRBJ2-3	-	TRBV5-8	TGTGCCAGCAGCTCGCGTGGGGCGAGCACAGATACGCAGTATTTT	CASSSRGASTDTQYF
-	13	TRBJ2-1	-	TRBV5-4	TGTGCCAGCCTTATCAGGGGAAACGATGAGCAGTTCTTC	CASLIRGNDEQFF
-	14	TRBJ2-3	TRBD2	TRBV12-5	TGTGCTAGTGGTTTGGATACTAGCGGAGATACGCAGTATTTT	CASGLDTSGDTQYF
few	14	TRBJ2-7	TRBD1	TRBV27	TGTGCCAGCAGTTACCTGACAGGGGCGAAGGAGCAGTACTTC	CASSYLTGAKEQYF
-	15	TRBJ2-7	TRBD2	TRBV19	TGTGCCAGTAGTATCGGGGCTAGCGGGATTTACGAGCAGTACTTC	CASSIGASGIYEQYF
-	14	TRBJ1-2	-	TRBV19	TGTGCCAGTAGTATTGGAGGAAATAACTATGGCTACACCTTC	CASSIGGNNYGYTF
-	15	TRBJ1-4	TRBD1	TRBV29-1	TGCAGCGTTGAAGTTCGGGACAGGGGACGTGAAAAACTGTTTTTT	CSVEVRDRGREKLFF
once	15	TRBJ2-7	-	TRBV21-1	TGTGCCAGCAGCAAAAACGATGGGGCAGGGCACGAGCAGTACTTC	CASSKNDGAGHEQYF
-	17	TRBJ2-1	TRBD1	TRBV5-4	TGTGCCAGCAGCTTGCTGTCCCGGACAGGGGGCTCAAATGAGCAGTTCTTC	CASSLLSRTGGSNEQFF